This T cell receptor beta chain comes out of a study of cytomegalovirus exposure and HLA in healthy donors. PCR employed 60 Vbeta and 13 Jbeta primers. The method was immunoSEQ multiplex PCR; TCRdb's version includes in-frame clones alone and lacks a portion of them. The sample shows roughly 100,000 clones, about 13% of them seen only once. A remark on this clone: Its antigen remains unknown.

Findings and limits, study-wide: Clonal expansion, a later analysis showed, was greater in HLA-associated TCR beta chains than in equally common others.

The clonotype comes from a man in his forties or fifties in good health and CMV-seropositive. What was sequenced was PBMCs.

The chain's CDR3 is CASSLLGQPQHF. CDR3 nucleotides: TGTGCCAGCAGTTTATTGGGCCAGCCCCAGCATTTT. V gene TRBV28 combines with J gene TRBJ1-5; D is unclear. CDR3 length equals 12 residues. Germline CDR1 reads MDHEN; CDR2 reads SYDVKM. Trimming shortened V by 1 base and J by 7 bases, and 5 bases separated the two germline ends.